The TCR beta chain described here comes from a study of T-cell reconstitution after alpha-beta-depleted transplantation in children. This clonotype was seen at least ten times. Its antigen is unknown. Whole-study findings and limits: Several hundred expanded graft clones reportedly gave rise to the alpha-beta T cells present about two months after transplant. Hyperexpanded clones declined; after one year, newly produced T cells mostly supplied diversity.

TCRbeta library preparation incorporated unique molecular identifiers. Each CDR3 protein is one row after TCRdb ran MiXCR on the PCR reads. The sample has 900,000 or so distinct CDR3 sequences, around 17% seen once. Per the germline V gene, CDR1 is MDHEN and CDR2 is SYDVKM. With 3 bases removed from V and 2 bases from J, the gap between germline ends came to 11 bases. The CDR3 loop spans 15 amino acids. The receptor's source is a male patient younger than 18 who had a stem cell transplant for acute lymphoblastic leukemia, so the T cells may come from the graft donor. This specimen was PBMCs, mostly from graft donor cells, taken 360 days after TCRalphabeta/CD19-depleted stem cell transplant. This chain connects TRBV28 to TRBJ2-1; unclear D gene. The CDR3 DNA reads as TGTGCCAGCAGTTTGATGGCACGGGCCTACAATGAGCAGTTCTTC. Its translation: CASSLMARAYNEQFF.